This T cell receptor beta chain was documented in a study of T cell repertoires in aging, cancer and after chemotherapy (dated by TCRdb to between 2018 and 2020). About the investigation overall: Donors were distributed across six age groups ranging from 30 or younger to 70 or older, with at least three individuals included per group. In the hematological group, the paired samples taken before and after chemotherapy came from chronic lymphocytic leukemia patients given fludarabine- or bendamustine-based regimens. The complete dataset included about 9 million TCR reads. To look at immunoaging and at how T cells reconstitute after chemotherapy, the study profiled TCR beta repertoires in peripheral blood from both healthy donors and cancer patients. The cohort comprised about 220 cancer patients, 94 with hematological and 110 to 140 with solid cancers, plus 95 healthy donors as a reference group.

TCR beta rearrangements were amplified from genomic DNA isolated from peripheral blood, not from sorted cells or RNA. CDR1 and CDR2, looked up from the germline V gene, are SGHDT and YYEEEE. The junction carries 18 bases between V and J, which are trimmed by 1 base and 5 bases respectively. The CDR3 measures 16 amino acids from cysteine to phenylalanine. Of all the DNA, just the CDR3 is kept, 48 bases in frame from base 1. Rearranged TRB sequences spanning V, D and J segments were amplified in a multiplex touch-down PCR with a mixed TRB-A/B primer pool. Illumina adapters and sample indices were added to the amplicons in two consecutive PCR reactions performed with Phusion HS II polymerase. Amplicons were gel-purified using the NucleoSpin Gel and PCR Clean-up kit and were subsequently checked with Qubit and an Agilent 2100 Bioanalyzer. Libraries were sequenced on an Illumina MiSeq using 600-cycle, single-indexed, paired-end runs. In the source study's methods: Processing of the TRB sequences was carried out with MiXCR versions 2.12 and 3.0.5. A clone was defined as each unique CDR3 nucleotide sequence, and only productive sequences supported by at least two reads were kept. The repertoire metrics were Shannon diversity, evenness, clonality (calculated as one minus evenness), and diversity profiles parameterized by alpha from 0 to 5. The IGoR algorithm was used to calculate generation probabilities of clones in the paired pre- and post-chemotherapy samples. The public reads were quality trimmed at Q25 with fastp and then assembled into clones with MiXCR by TCRdb, keeping productive beta chains. CDR3 protein duplicates are merged, each entry listing the most common genes and DNA. TCRdb, rather than the study authors, made the V and J calls. Counted in this sample were 10,000 to 15,000 distinct CDR3 sequences; approximately 28% of them appeared once. The ten largest make up 8.5% to 9.5% of the sample.

Compared with the rest of its sample, this clonotype is medium-sized (0.01 to 0.1%). Its recognized antigen is unknown. No base quality information exists; no much larger clone differs at one position. Here is what the overall study found, with its caveats: According to the authors, the repertoire data do not allow conclusions to be drawn about immunological memory after chemotherapy. Untreated patients with hematological or solid cancers showed significantly lower blood TCR diversity and higher clonality than age-matched healthy donors. Lymphoid organ infiltration was present in the hematological cancer patients, and this infiltration may itself impair thymic emigration or the expansion of peripheral T cells. Declining TCR diversity with age in healthy donors was mainly explained by loss of richness; in cancer patients, loss of evenness also contributed. In both cancer cohorts, the median generation probability rose over the chemotherapy interval, which suggests that the repertoire was reconstituted through rebound thymic output.

The rearrangement joined TRBV5-6 to TRBJ1-2; TRBD1 is a possible D gene, resting on 6 matching bases. The TCR comes from a human donor with a blood cancer. Input material: blood. The base sequence is TGTGCCAGCAGCTTGAACCAGGGGATCTTTAGGTATGGCTACACCTTC. Its product reads: CASSLNQGIFRYGYTF.